A selection of T cell receptor beta chains follows, all from one sample in a study of T cell repertoires in cytomegalovirus infection. From the reads, TCRdb called clonotypes with MiXCR, one entry per CDR3 protein. The sample records 350,000 to 450,000 distinct CDR3 sequences, over 15% being singletons. The sample was PBMCs. The receptors were sampled from a human donor in good health (CMV status not recorded). Some clones in this sample may be carry-over from other donors' samples. The CDR3 runs from the conserved cysteine through the conserved F or W. D genes are given only for firm matches. Clone size is stated in some rows and not others, as once, few, many or a class when expanded.

j_call	clone_size	v_call	d_call	cdr3_aa	cdr3_nt
TRBJ2-1	-	TRBV19	-	CASSIRGRDEQFF	TGTGCCAGTAGTATACGAGGGCGGGATGAGCAGTTCTTC
TRBJ2-3	many	TRBV12-3/TRBV12-4	-	CASSLAGGLGDTQYF	TGTGCCAGCAGTTTAGCGGGGGGGCTAGGAGATACGCAGTATTTT
TRBJ1-3	few	TRBV6-6	-	CAGTSSGNTIYF	TGTGCCGGAACTAGCTCTGGAAACACCATATATTTT
TRBJ1-2	-	TRBV6-2/TRBV6-3	-	CASSYPQRNYGYTF	TGTGCCAGCAGTTACCCCCAGCGGAACTATGGCTACACCTTC
TRBJ2-1	many	TRBV7-2	TRBD2	CASSLVGTSGSNEQFF	TGTGCCAGCAGCTTAGTGGGGACTAGCGGGAGTAATGAGCAGTTCTTC
TRBJ1-2	few	TRBV19	-	CASTDGSGSNYGYTF	TGTGCCAGTACCGATGGGAGCGGGTCTAACTATGGCTACACCTTC
TRBJ2-1	many	TRBV7-2	TRBD2	CASSGGRASYNEQFF	TGTGCCAGCAGTGGCGGGAGGGCATCCTACAATGAGCAGTTCTTC
TRBJ1-4	-	TRBV7-2	TRBD1	CASSSAGTGNEKLFF	TGTGCCAGCAGCTCCGCCGGGACAGGGAATGAAAAACTGTTTTTT
TRBJ2-3	many	TRBV7-6	-	CASSSVTRGTQYF	TGTGCCAGCAGCTCTGTGACTCGGGGTACGCAGTATTTT
TRBJ2-3	many	TRBV7-2	TRBD2	CASSGGLAGVSFRDTQYF	TGTGCCAGCAGCGGAGGACTAGCGGGAGTGAGCTTTCGAGATACGCAGTATTTT
TRBJ1-1	-	TRBV5-5	-	CASSTGPDDTEAFF	TGTGCCAGCAGCACCGGGCCGGACGACACTGAAGCTTTCTTT
TRBJ1-5	-	TRBV15	TRBD1	CATSSYGQESQPQHF	TGTGCCACCAGCAGCTACGGACAGGAGTCTCAGCCCCAGCATTTT
TRBJ2-7	few	TRBV20-1	-	CSARASFGYEQYF	TGCAGTGCCCGGGCTAGCTTCGGGTACGAGCAGTACTTC
TRBJ1-4	-	TRBV4-2	-	CASSPLGGKGEKLFF	TGTGCCAGCAGCCCCCTTGGGGGAAAAGGCGAAAAACTGTTTTTT
TRBJ2-1	few	TRBV29-1	-	CSVSVTDEQFF	TGCAGCGTGAGCGTCACGGATGAGCAGTTCTTC
TRBJ2-7	-	TRBV29-1	-	CSVWSPISSYEQYF	TGCAGCGTTTGGTCGCCCATCTCTTCCTACGAGCAGTACTTC
TRBJ2-5	-	TRBV3-1	-	CASSQDTGGRRETQYF	TGTGCCAGCAGCCAAGATACGGGGGGCCGTCGAGAGACCCAGTACTTC
TRBJ2-5	-	TRBV27	TRBD2	CASSLWTSGRFQETQYF	TGTGCCAGCAGTTTATGGACTAGCGGGAGGTTCCAAGAGACCCAGTACTTC
TRBJ2-2	-	TRBV20-1	TRBD2	CSAGLAGEIGELFF	TGCAGTGCTGGACTAGCGGGAGAAATCGGGGAGCTGTTTTTT
TRBJ2-7	-	TRBV29-1	TRBD1	CSVKWTGFPYEQYF	TGCAGCGTTAAATGGACAGGGTTTCCCTACGAGCAGTACTTC
TRBJ1-5	-	TRBV12-3/TRBV12-4	-	CASMKPGTNNQPQHF	TGTGCCAGCATGAAACCCGGGACAAACAATCAGCCCCAGCATTTT
TRBJ1-5	few	TRBV25-1	-	CASSKQGYNQPQHF	TGTGCCAGCAGTAAACAGGGTTATAATCAGCCCCAGCATTTT
TRBJ2-7	-	TRBV10-3	-	CAISEGGPYEQYF	TGTGCCATCAGTGAGGGGGGCCCCTACGAGCAGTACTTC
TRBJ2-7	-	TRBV5-8	TRBD1	CASSWGTGFNEQYF	TGTGCCAGCAGCTGGGGGACAGGGTTCAACGAGCAGTACTTC
TRBJ2-3	few	TRBV15	-	CATSREGVTKPDTQYF	TGTGCCACCAGCAGAGAGGGGGTGACTAAGCCAGATACGCAGTATTTT
TRBJ1-4	few	TRBV12-3/TRBV12-4	TRBD1	CASSRTGVANEKLFF	TGTGCCAGCAGTCGGACAGGGGTGGCTAATGAAAAACTGTTTTTT
TRBJ1-2	many	TRBV12-3/TRBV12-4	-	CASSLRVTGIYGYTF	TGTGCCAGCAGTTTACGGGTTACTGGTATCTATGGCTACACCTTC
TRBJ2-5	few	TRBV7-8	-	CASSLGSRSQETQYF	TGTGCCAGCAGCTTAGGATCCCGAAGCCAAGAGACCCAGTACTTC